This entry describes one T cell receptor (beta chain). This clone came up once. Its antigen target is currently unknown. Base-call qualities are not available, and no considerably larger clone is one nucleotide away. The data are from a study of cytomegalovirus exposure and HLA in healthy donors (dated by TCRdb to about 2017). For the wider study: According to an earlier analysis of a few hundred of the donors, about 179 million T cells yielded roughly 110 million unique TCR beta sequences and approximately 280 Gb of sequence data. Approximately 300 gigabases of sequencing data and tens of millions of unique TCR sequences were included in an early release covering over 600 HLA-typed donors. Among the roughly 390 genotyped donors, roughly 80% belonged to the genetic ancestry cluster associated with self-reported Caucasian donors. The study was designed to test whether signatures of past pathogen exposure could be identified by cataloging public T cell receptors. The study used immunosequencing to profile the T cell repertoires of 666 subjects and linked those repertoires to cytomegalovirus serostatus. In addition to the first cohort of 666 subjects, a separate validation cohort of under 150 different subjects was used. To predict cytomegalovirus infection status, the study combined high-throughput TCR immunosequencing, statistical association of individual TCRs with disease status, and machine learning. In a later analysis, previously published TCR beta repertoires from several hundred donors were re-analyzed and high-resolution HLA genotyping was added so that TCR occurrence patterns could be studied. The later analysis used no new phenotypic data to find candidate immune exposures, relying instead on TCR beta sequences and their occurrence across donors. To decide whether each TCR beta V gene segment behaved as functional or pseudogenic, an earlier analysis of some 570 of the donors relied on high-throughput TCR beta sequencing. Alongside the repertoire data, information on donor age, sex, ethnicity and CMV serostatus was compiled. A later genetic analysis used genome-wide SNP genotypes for about three fifths of the 666 donors, treating that subset as a discovery cohort. All discovery cohort repertoires had been generated using a single sequencing platform. HLA typing included class I and class II loci at four-digit resolution. Typing coverage differed by locus: A, B, C, DRB1 and DQB1 were typed in roughly 629-630 donors, DQA1 in 522, DPA1 in some 610, and DPB1 in 472. Because of strong linkage in the cohort, four to six DR-DQ haplotypes were treated as single units for association and clustering. Among 398 genotyped donors of the cohort, an average of around 240,000 unique TCR beta nucleotide sequences were sequenced per donor, roughly a sixth of them non-productive.

The cohort consisted of some 730 healthy bone marrow donors. At the time of sampling, every cohort member was nominally healthy, though immune exposures that went unrecorded were likely present. The donor was CMV seronegative and belonged to the group of over 300 seronegative cohort members. A peripheral blood sample was provided by each donor, and peripheral blood mononuclear cells were used for TCR beta sequencing. The Qiagen DNeasy Blood Extraction Kit was used to extract genomic DNA from the blood cell samples. Paper-wide results and their limitations: Most CMV-associated TCR beta chains appeared to be HLA-restricted in a later analysis, and the HLA associations seemed to be driven largely by CMV exposure. Compared with the approximately 670-donor mean, donors in an Asian-associated ancestry cluster had fewer N-insertions in productive TCRs, according to a later genetic analysis. While some public TCRs were present in many individuals, most TCR sequences turned up only very rarely across donors. In an earlier analysis of approximately 600 of the donors, most TCR beta V segments were observed in productive rearrangements about 90% or about 30% of the time, broadly matching IMGT annotations. A later analysis found that TCR association rates varied across HLA loci, with DRB1 alleles showing the most associated TCRs and HLA-C alleles the fewest. In both the original and validation cohorts, the classifier was reported to diagnose cytomegalovirus status with high specificity and sensitivity. Some IMGT-functional V segments, including TRBV6-2 and TRBV6-3, could not be told apart with the 87-base-pair reads, so those segments were excluded. The presence/absence analyses assumed that sequencing depth was roughly uniform across donors, and that assumption may not be true. The study gave a list of about 170 TCR beta chains associated with cytomegalovirus. In a later analysis, HLA-associated TCR beta chains showed more clonal expansion and lower generation probabilities than non-associated chains that were equally common. Correlated functional status among segregating V segments might be attributable to linkage disequilibrium, but an unknown experimental factor could not be ruled out. The earlier analysis of approximately 560 of the donors excluded approximately 17 rarely observed V segments, including chromosome 9 orphons, because counts were too low. In vitro tests confirmed that a few of the cytomegalovirus-associated TCR beta chains recognize cytomegalovirus antigens. Immune exposure information for the cohort was limited to CMV serostatus. An association between a missense DCLRE1C variant and V-gene and J-gene trimming of TCR beta chains was found in a later genetic analysis and replicated in an independent cohort. A cluster of highly shared sequence variants was judged likely to be a technical artifact of the sequencing pipeline. Because some donors lacked HLA typing at each locus, the association tests relied only on the typed subset. A further reported finding was that TCR beta sequences accurately predicted the HLA-A and HLA-B alleles for most subjects in the first cohort. In this cohort, only TCR beta chains were sequenced, and detectable features were limited by the absence of alpha or paired-chain data. When HLA alleles, especially DR and DQ, strongly co-occurred, attributing TCR associations to individual alleles was difficult. At a false discovery rate of 0.05, a later analysis linked some 17,000 TCR beta sequences to specific HLA alleles. Several of the top co-occurrence clusters appeared to be linked to parvovirus B19, influenza, CMV and Epstein-Barr virus, according to a later analysis. The authors suggested that the approach could potentially be extended to other disease states and immunological phenotypes.

The method was the immunoSEQ multiplex PCR assay. The multiplex PCR relied on a mix of 60 forward primers for TCR Vbeta segments and 13 reverse primers for TCR Jbeta segments. The CDR3 region of rearranged TCR beta genes was amplified from genomic DNA by a multiplex PCR assay. The Illumina HiSeq System was used to sequence the amplified TCR beta libraries as 87-base-pair reads. From the authors' description of their analysis: Across the 700 or so repertoires, a later analysis counted 78 million or so unique TCR beta chains, some 11 million of which were shared by at least two donors. Raw reads were error-corrected and collapsed into unique sequences by a nearest-neighbor algorithm in which closely related sequences were merged to remove PCR and sequencing errors. CDR3 sequences were aligned to IMGT reference sequences to assign V, D and J gene segments. Each retained sequence needed at least a six-nucleotide match to both a V gene segment and a J gene segment. Rearrangements were called productive when the CDR3 lacked stop codons and stayed in frame with V and J; all others were non-productive. Following IMGT convention, CDR3 was defined as the stretch from the second conserved V-encoded cysteine to the conserved J-encoded phenylalanine. The earlier analysis of some 550 of the donors excluded any sequence lacking an unambiguous match to a single V gene segment. In an earlier analysis of almost 600 of the donors, a V segment was called functional when productive rearrangements were above 56.7%, and segregating when the standard deviation between donors exceeded 5%. To diagnose cytomegalovirus status from the catalog of TCR beta chain sequences, a statistical classification framework was built. A later analysis assigned V and J genes by comparing TCR nucleotide sequences with IMGT/GENE-DB human TR gene sequences. The TCRdist pipeline was used in a later analysis to assign CDR3 sequences and most-parsimonious VDJ recombination scenarios. In a later analysis, each TCR beta chain was defined by its CDR3 amino acid sequence together with its V-gene family, and reads without a unique V-gene family were excluded. As a way to deal with suspected cross-contamination and a sequencing artifact, a later analysis dropped 450 to 700 nucleotide sequences that were highly shared and had low generation probability. A later analysis calculated a clonal expansion index for each public chain from normalized within-repertoire ranks of inferred template counts. In a later analysis, generation probabilities were computed with a VDJ recombination model fitted to out-of-frame rearrangements, and the resulting probabilities were checked against IGoR. In a later analysis, hypergeometric tests were used to score TCR-TCR, TCR-HLA and TCR-CMV co-occurrence, with a repertoire-size bias correction applied to TCR pairs. To estimate false discovery rates, a later analysis permuted the HLA or CMV assignments 20 times. In a later analysis, co-occurring TCRs were grouped using DBSCAN, with TCRdist sequence similarity added in when clustering inside HLA-allele-positive subsets. Repertoires with fewer than 30,000 or more than 120,000 public chains were left out of co-occurrence clustering, as were several repertoires with anomalous nucleotide sharing. TCRdb provides this immuneACCESS table in a form limited to in-frame rearrangements. Some clones are lacking; in checked studies, under half of them reflect an unresolved V gene, and why the rest are absent is not known. That table gives V, J and clone size, and the DNA gave D and trimming. In this sample the table shows around 140,000 clones, roughly three quarters of which occur a single time. The ten largest make up around 1.3% of the sample.

From cysteine to phenylalanine, the CDR3 is 17 amino acids long. CDR3 DNA only is kept here, 51 bases in frame from base 1. The trim is 3 bases for V and 7 bases for J, with a gap of 21 bases between the germline ends. CDR1 LGHNA and CDR2 YNFKEQ are derived from the germline V gene. The sample was PBMCs. This TCR derives from a woman between 40 and 50 years old in good health and CMV-seronegative. The chain is made from TRBV4-2 and TRBJ1-4; possibly the D gene is TRBD1, per 5 matching bases. The DNA sequence follows: TGTGCCAGCAGCCAGTTAGGTGGATCGCAGGGAGGTGAAAAACTGTTTTTT. Translation gives CASSQLGGSQGGEKLFF.